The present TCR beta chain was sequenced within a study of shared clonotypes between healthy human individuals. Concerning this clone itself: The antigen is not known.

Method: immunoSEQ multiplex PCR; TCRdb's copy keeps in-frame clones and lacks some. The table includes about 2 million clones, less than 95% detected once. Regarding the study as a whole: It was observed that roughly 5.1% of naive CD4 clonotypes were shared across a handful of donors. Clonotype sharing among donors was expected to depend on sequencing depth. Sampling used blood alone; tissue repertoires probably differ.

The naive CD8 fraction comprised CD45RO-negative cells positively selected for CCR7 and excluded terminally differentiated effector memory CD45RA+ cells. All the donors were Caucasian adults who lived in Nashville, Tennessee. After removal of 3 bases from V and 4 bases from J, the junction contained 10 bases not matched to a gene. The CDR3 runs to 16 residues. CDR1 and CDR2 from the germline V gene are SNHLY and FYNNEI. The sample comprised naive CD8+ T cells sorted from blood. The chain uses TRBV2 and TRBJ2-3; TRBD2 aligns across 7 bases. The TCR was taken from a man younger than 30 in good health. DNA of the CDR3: TGTGCCAGCAGTGATGAGTGGGAGGGCCAGTCAGATACGCAGTATTTT. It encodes CASSDEWEGQSDTQYF.